The 2 T cell receptor beta chains reported below all come from one sample, sequenced in a study of cytomegalovirus exposure and HLA in healthy donors. The PCR ran on 60 Vbeta and 13 Jbeta primers. Clones were sequenced by immunoSEQ multiplex PCR, and TCRdb holds only the in-frame ones, with some missing. The sample has approximately 200,000 clones; 83% are singletons. The sample taken for sequencing was PBMCs. The receptors were sampled from a girl under 18 in good health and CMV-seronegative.

The chain couples TRBV6-1 to TRBJ1-1, with no clear D. The CDR3 runs to 16 residues. Trimming took 2 bases from V and 1 from J, leaving 14 bases between them. Germline loops: CDR1 MNHNS, CDR2 SASEGT. This CDR3 is CASSEPTRRGNTEAFF. The CDR3 DNA reads as TGTGCCAGCAGTGAACCAACACGGCGCGGGAACACTGAAGCTTTCTTT.

This chain connects TRBV11-2 to TRBJ2-7, with D maybe TRBD2 (6 bases). The CDR3 runs 13 residues. Germline CDR1 is SGHAT and CDR2 is FQNNGV. The V and J ends lost 5 bases and 5 bases respectively, with 13 bases between them. The CDR3, as DNA: TGTGCCAGCAGCCCTGACGGGAGCAACGAGCAGTACTTC. It codes for CASSPDGSNEQYF.